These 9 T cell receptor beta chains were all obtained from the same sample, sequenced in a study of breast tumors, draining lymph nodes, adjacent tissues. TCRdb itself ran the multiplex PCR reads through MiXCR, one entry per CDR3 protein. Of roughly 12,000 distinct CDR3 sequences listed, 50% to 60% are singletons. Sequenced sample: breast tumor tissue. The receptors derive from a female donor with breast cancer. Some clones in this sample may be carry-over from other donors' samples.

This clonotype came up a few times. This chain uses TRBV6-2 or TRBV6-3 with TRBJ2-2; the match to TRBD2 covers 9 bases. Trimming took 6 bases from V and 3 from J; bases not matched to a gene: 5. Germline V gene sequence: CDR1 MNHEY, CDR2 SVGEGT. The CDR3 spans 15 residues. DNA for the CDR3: TGTGCCAGCAGCCCCATAGCGGGAGACACCGGGGAGCTGTTTTTT. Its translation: CASSPIAGDTGELFF.

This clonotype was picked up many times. CDR3 sequence reads: CAISARGNTDTQYF. The CDR3 DNA reads TGTGCCATCAGTGCAAGGGGAAACACAGATACGCAGTATTTT. The rearrangement links TRBV10-3 to TRBJ2-3, with TRBD1 as a possible D gene (5 bases). V shed 4 bases and J shed 2 bases, with 10 bases lying between them. Germline lookup yields CDR1 ENHRY and CDR2 SYGVKD. The CDR3 length is 14 residues.

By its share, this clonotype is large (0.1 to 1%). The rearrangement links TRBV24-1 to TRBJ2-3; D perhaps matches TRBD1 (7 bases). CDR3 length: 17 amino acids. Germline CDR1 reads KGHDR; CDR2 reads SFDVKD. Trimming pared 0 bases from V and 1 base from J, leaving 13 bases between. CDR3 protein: CATSDLHDREGTDTQYF. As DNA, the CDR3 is TGTGCCACCAGTGATTTGCACGACAGGGAGGGCACAGATACGCAGTATTTT.

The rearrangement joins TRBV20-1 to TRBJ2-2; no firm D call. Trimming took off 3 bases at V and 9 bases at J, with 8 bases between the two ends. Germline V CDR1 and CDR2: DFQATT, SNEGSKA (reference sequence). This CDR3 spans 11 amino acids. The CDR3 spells CSASPRRELFF. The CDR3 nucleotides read TGCAGTGCTAGTCCCCGGCGGGAGCTGTTTTTT.

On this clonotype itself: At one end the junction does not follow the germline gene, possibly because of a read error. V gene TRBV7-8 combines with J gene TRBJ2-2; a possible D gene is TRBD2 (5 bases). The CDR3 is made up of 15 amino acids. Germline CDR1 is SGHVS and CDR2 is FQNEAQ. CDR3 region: CASSSFHGGTGELLF. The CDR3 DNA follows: TGTGCCAGCAGCTCCTTCCATGGAGGCACCGGGGAGCTGCTTTTT.

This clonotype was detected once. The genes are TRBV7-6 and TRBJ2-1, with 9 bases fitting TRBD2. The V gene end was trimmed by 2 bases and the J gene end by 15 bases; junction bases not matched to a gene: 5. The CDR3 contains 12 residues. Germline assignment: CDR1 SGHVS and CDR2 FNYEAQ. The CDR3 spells CASSLSSGRAFF. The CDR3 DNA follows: TGTGCCAGCAGCTTAAGTAGCGGGAGAGCGTTCTTC.

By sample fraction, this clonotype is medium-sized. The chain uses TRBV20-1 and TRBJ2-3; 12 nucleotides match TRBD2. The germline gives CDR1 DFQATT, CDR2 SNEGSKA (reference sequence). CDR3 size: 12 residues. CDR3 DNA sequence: TGCAGCTTAGGGACTAGCGGGTATACGCAGTATTTT. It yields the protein CSLGTSGYTQYF.

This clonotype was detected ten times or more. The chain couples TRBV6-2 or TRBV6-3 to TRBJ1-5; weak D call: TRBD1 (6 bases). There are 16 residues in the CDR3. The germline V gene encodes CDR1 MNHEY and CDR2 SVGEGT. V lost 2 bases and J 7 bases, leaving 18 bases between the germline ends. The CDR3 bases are TGTGCCAGCAGTTACGAATCAAGGGGGTCCGACCAGCCCCAGCATTTT. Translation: CASSYESRGSDQPQHF.

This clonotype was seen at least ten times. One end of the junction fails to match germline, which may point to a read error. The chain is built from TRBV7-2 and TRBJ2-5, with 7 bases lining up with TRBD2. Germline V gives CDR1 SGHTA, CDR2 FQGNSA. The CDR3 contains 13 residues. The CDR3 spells CASSLPRGGPQSF. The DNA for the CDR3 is TGTGCCAGCAGCTTACCCCGGGGAGGGCCCCAGTCCTTC.